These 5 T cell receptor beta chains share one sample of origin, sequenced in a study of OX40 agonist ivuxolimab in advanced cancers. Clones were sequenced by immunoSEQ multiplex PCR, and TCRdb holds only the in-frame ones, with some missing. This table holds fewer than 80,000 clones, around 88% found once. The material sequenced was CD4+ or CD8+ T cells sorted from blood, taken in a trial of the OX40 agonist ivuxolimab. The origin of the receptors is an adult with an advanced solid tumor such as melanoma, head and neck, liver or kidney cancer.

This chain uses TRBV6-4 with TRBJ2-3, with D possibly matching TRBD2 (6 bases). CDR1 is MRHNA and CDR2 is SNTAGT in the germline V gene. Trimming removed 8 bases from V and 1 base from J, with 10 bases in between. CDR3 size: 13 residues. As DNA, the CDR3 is TGTGCCAGCGCTCCGGGGGGCACAGATACGCAGTATTTT. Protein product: CASAPGGTDTQYF.

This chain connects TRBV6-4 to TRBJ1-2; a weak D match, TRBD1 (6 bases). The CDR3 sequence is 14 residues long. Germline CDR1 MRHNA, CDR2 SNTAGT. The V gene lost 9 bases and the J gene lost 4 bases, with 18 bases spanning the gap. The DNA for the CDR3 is TGTGCCAGTCGCCCCGGAGGGGGGACCTATGGCTACACCTTC. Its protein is CASRPGGGTYGYTF.

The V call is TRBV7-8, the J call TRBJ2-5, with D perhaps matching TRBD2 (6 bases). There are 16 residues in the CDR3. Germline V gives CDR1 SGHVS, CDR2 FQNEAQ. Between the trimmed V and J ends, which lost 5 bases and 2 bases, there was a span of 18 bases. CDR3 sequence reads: CASSDLSLGRQETQYF. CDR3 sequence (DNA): TGTGCCAGCAGCGACCTCAGTCTGGGGAGGCAAGAGACCCAGTACTTC.

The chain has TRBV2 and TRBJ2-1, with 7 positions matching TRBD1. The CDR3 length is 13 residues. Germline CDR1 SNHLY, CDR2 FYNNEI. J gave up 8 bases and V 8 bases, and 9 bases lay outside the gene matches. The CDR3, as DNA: TGTGCCAGCGCCTGGGACCAGGGGGATGAGCAGTTCTTC. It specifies CASAWDQGDEQFF.

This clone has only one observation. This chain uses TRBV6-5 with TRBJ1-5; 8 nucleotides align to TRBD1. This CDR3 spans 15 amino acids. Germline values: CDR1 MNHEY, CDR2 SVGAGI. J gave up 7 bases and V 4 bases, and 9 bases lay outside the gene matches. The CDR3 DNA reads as TGTGCCAGCAGTTGGGCCAGGGGGCAGGGGCAGCCCCAGCATTTT. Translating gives CASSWARGQGQPQHF.